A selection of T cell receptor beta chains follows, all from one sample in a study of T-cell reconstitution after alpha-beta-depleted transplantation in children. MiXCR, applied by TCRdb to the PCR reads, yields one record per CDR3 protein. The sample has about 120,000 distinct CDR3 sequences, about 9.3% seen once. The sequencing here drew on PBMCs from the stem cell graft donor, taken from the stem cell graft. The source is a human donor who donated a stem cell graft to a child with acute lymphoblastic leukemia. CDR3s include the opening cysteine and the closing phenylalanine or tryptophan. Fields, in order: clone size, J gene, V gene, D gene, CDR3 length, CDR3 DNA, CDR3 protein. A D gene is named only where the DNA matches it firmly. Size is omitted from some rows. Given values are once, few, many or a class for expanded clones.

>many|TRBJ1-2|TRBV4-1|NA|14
TGCGCCAGCAGCCAAGATCCGGGCTTCTATGGCTACACCTTC
CASSQDPGFYGYTF
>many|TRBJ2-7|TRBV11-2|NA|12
TGTGCCAGCATGGGGAGCTCCTACGAGCAGTACTTC
CASMGSSYEQYF
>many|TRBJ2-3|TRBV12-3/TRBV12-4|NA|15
TGTGCCAGCAGTTTTGTCGCAACTAGCACAGATACGCAGTATTTT
CASSFVATSTDTQYF
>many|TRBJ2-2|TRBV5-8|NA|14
TGTGCCAGCACCCCCACTTATGAAACCGGGGAGCTGTTTTTT
CASTPTYETGELFF
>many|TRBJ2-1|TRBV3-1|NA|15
TGTGCCAGCAGCCAAGTATCGGTGCTCTACAATGAGCAGTTCTTC
CASSQVSVLYNEQFF
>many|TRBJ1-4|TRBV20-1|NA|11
TGCAGTGTAGGGGGTGCAGAAAAACTGTTTTTT
CSVGGAEKLFF
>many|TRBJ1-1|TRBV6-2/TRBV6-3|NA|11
TGTGCCAGCAGGAATTACACTGAAGCTTTCTTT
CASRNYTEAFF
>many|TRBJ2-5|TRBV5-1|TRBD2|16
TGCGCCAGCAGCTTGGTCGGGGGGGCGAATCAAGAGACCCAGTACTTC
CASSLVGGANQETQYF
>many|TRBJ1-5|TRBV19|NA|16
TGTGCCAGTAGTTCCAGGGACGCCCCCGGCAATCAGCCCCAGCATTTT
CASSSRDAPGNQPQHF
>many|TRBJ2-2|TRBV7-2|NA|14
TGTGCCAGCAGCTTAGCCCCTAGATCCGGGGAGCTGTTTTTT
CASSLAPRSGELFF
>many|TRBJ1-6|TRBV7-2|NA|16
TGTGCCAGCAGCTTAGATCCGGCCTCCGGGGGGTCACCCCTCCACTTT
CASSLDPASGGSPLHF
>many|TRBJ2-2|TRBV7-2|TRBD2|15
TGTGCCAGCAGCACTAGCGGGAGAGGCACCGGGGAGCTGTTTTTT
CASSTSGRGTGELFF
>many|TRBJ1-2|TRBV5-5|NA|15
TGTGCCAGCAGCTTGCAGGGGATGACTAACTATGGCTACACCTTC
CASSLQGMTNYGYTF
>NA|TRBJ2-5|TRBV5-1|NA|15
TGCGCCAGCAGCCCACAGAGGCAGGTGGAGATGACCCAGTACTTC
CASSPQRQVEMTQYF
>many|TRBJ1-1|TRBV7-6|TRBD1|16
TGTGCCAGCAGCAATTCCCCCAGGACAGGGGCAACTGAAGCTTTCTTT
CASSNSPRTGATEAFF
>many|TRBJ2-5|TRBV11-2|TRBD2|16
TGTGCCAGCAGACAACCGGGCTTACGGGGGGGAGAGACCCAGTACTTC
CASRQPGLRGGETQYF
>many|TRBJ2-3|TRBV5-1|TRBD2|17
TGCGCCAGCAGCTTGGGATCGGCGGGGGGAAGCACAGATACGCAGTATTTT
CASSLGSAGGSTDTQYF
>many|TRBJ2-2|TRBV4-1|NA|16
TGCGCCAGCAGCCCCTTGGGTGCCGCGAACACCGGGGAGCTGTTTTTT
CASSPLGAANTGELFF
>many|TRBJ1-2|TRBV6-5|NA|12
TGTGCCAGTCATCGCTTGGACTATGGCTACACCTTC
CASHRLDYGYTF
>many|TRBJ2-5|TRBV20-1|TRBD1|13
TGCAGTGCGGGGGGACAGGGGACGAAGACCCAGTACTTC
CSAGGQGTKTQYF
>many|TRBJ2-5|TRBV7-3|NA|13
TGTGCCAGCGCGAAAGGGGCGGTGGAGACCCAGTACTTC
CASAKGAVETQYF
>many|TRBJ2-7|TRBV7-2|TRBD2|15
TGTGCCAGCAGCTTCAGGACTAGCGGGAGAAACGAGCAGTACTTC
CASSFRTSGRNEQYF
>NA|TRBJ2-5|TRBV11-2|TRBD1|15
TGTGCCAGCAGCCGCGGGGACAGGGACCAAGAGACCCAGTACTTC
CASSRGDRDQETQYF
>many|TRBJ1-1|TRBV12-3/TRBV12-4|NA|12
TGTGCCAGCAGTCTAAGACAGAATGAAGCTTTCTTT
CASSLRQNEAFF
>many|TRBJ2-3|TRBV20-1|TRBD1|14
TGCAGTGCTCCGGACAGGGGGTGGACAGATACGCAGTATTTT
CSAPDRGWTDTQYF
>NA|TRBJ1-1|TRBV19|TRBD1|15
TGTGCCAGTAGTCTCCGTCAGGGGGTGAACACTGAAGCTTTCTTT
CASSLRQGVNTEAFF
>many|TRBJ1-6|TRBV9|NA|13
TGTGCCAGCAGCACCAACCGGGCTTCACCCCTCCACTTT
CASSTNRASPLHF
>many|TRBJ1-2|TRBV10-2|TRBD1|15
TGCGCCAGCAGTGAGTCGGAGCAGGGGGCGCAACAACACACCTTC
CASSESEQGAQQHTF
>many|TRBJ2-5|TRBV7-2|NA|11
TGTCATCCGTCGGTCGGAGAGACCCAGTACTTC
CHPSVGETQYF
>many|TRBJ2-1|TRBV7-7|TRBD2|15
TGTGCTAGCAGCTTAGGGGCGGGGGGGCTTAATGAGCAGTTCTTC
CASSLGAGGLNEQFF
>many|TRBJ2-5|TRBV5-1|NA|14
TGCGCCAGCCGGACAGGGAGGGGACAAGAGACCCAGTACTTC
CASRTGRGQETQYF
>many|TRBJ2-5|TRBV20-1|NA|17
TGCAGTGCCCCAGGGGCAGGGGAAACTCTTTTCGAAGAGACCCAGTACTTC
CSAPGAGETLFEETQYF
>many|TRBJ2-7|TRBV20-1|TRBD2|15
TGCAGTGCTAGGGGGGGGGTAGGACTAGACTACGAGCAGTACTTC
CSARGGVGLDYEQYF
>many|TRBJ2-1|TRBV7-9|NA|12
TGTGCCAGCAGCTTAAAAGGCAATGAGCAGTTCTTC
CASSLKGNEQFF
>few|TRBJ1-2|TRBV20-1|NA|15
TGCAGTGCTAGAACCTTGGGGTCCGCGGTGGATGGCTACACCTTC
CSARTLGSAVDGYTF
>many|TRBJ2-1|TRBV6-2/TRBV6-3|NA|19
TGTGCCAGCAGACCAACAAAGGGTCTTAGTGGGTTTTCCTACAATGAGCAGTTCTTC
CASRPTKGLSGFSYNEQFF
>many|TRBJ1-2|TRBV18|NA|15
TGTGCCAGCTCTCCGAAGAGGGGATACAACTATGGCTACACCTTC
CASSPKRGYNYGYTF
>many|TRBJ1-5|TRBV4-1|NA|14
TGCGCCAGCAGCCAAGCTATGAGGGATCAGCCCCAGCATTTT
CASSQAMRDQPQHF